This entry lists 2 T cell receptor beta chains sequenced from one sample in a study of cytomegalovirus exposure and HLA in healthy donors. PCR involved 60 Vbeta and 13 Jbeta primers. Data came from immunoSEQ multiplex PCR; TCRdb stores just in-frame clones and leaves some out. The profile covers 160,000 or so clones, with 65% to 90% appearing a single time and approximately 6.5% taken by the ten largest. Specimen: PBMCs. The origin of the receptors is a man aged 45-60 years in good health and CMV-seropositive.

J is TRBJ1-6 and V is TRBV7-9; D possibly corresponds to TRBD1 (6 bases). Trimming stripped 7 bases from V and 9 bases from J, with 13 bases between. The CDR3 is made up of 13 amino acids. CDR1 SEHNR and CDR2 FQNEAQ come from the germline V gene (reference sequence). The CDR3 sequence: CASTTGTGSPLHF. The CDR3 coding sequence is TGTGCCAGCACCACAGGGACGGGTTCACCCCTCCACTTT.

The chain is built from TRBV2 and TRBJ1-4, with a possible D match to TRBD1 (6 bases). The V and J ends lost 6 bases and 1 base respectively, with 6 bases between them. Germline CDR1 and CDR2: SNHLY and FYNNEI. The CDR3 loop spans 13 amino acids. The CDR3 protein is CASRGGTNEKLFF. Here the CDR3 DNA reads TGTGCCAGCAGAGGGGGAACTAATGAAAAACTGTTTTTT. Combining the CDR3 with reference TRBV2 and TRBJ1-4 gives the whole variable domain EPEVTQTPSHQVTQMGQEVILRCVPISNHLYFYWYRQILGQKVEFLVSFYNNEISEKSEIFDDQFSVERPDGSNFTLKIRSTKLEDSAMYFCASRGGTNEKLFFGSGTQLSVL.